These 2 T cell receptor beta chains came from one sample sequenced in a study of breast tumors, draining lymph nodes, adjacent tissues. TCRdb reprocessed the multiplex PCR reads with MiXCR, giving one entry per CDR3 protein. The table shows tens of thousands of distinct CDR3 sequences, with 35% to 40% occurring only once. The sequenced material came from breast tumor tissue. The receptors were sampled from a female donor with breast cancer. Some clones in this sample may be carry-over from other donors' samples.

This clonotype showed up many times. The chain has TRBV19 and TRBJ2-7, with 7 bases that match TRBD1. V was clipped by 4 bases and J by 3 bases; unmatched bases: 3. Germline-derived CDR1 and CDR2 are LNHDA and SQIVND (reference sequence). The CDR3 length is 13 residues. The CDR3 DNA reads TGTGCCAGTAGTAAGGGACAGAACTACGAGCAGTACTTC. Translating gives CASSKGQNYEQYF. Full variable domain (remainder filled in from reference TRBV19 and TRBJ2-7): DGGITQSPKYLFRKEGQNVTLSCEQNLNHDAMYWYRQDPGQGLRLIYYSQIVNDFQKGDIAEGYSVSREKKESFPLTVTSAQKNPTAFYLCASSKGQNYEQYFGPGTRLTVT.

The sample holds a few counts of this clonotype. V is TRBV29-1 and J is TRBJ2-4; D uncertain. Deletions cut 2 bases from V and 3 bases from J, with 11 bases between. There are 14 residues in the CDR3. In germline, CDR1 is SQVTM, CDR2 ANQGSEA. The CDR3 sequence is CSVEFTASKNIQYF. In DNA, the CDR3 is TGCAGCGTTGAATTCACGGCAAGCAAAAACATTCAGTACTTC.